The 10 T cell receptor beta chains reported below all come from one sample, sequenced in a study of T cells in Graves' hyperthyroidism and ophthalmopathy. Regions amplified from RNA transcripts were the TCR beta CDR3 regions. Carried out on the TCR CDR3, a first-round RT-PCR used the HTBI primer set. TCRdb reanalysed the multiplex PCR reads using MiXCR and keeps one entry per CDR3 protein. The data show under 700,000 distinct CDR3 sequences, 46% seen once. The sample was peripheral blood or thyroid tissue (not recorded which). Receptor source: a woman between 18 and 29 years old with Graves' hyperthyroidism.

The rearrangement uses TRBV2 and TRBJ1-3, with D hard to call. The CDR3 runs 12 residues. Germline-derived CDR1 and CDR2 are SNHLY and FYNNEI. The V and J ends lost 8 bases and 0 bases respectively, with 5 bases between them. CDR3 protein: CASDPSGNTIYF. CDR3 nucleotides: TGTGCCAGCGATCCCTCTGGAAACACCATATATTTT.

The chain carries TRBV19 and TRBJ1-5; 9 bases match TRBD1. The junction had 5 bases not matched to a gene; V was cut back by 5 bases and J by 0 bases. Germline CDR1 LNHDA, CDR2 SQIVND (reference sequence). The CDR3 covers 16 residues. DNA for the CDR3: TGTGCCAGTAGTCAACAGGGGGCGCTTAGCAATCAGCCCCAGCATTTT. Its protein is CASSQQGALSNQPQHF.

This clonotype has just a few counts. The chain recombines TRBV9 with TRBJ1-6, with D tentatively TRBD1 (5 bases). This CDR3 has 16 residues. The V gene's germline CDR1 is SGDLS and CDR2 YYNGEE. V lost 3 bases and J 8 bases, leaving 18 bases between the germline ends. CDR3 amino acids: CASSDGAVDWDSPLHF. The DNA for the CDR3 is TGTGCCAGCAGCGATGGGGCAGTGGACTGGGATTCACCCCTCCACTTT. The full variable domain, its missing parts supplied by reference TRBV9 and TRBJ1-6, is DSGVTQTPKHLITATGQRVTLRCSPRSGDLSVYWYQQSLDQGLQFLIQYYNGEERAKGNILERFSAQQFPDLHSELNLSSLELGDSALYFCASSDGAVDWDSPLHFGNGTRLTVT.

This clonotype was observed at least ten times. The chain recombines TRBV7-2 with TRBJ1-4; D not certain. V lost 3 bases and J 7 bases, leaving 9 bases between the germline ends. This CDR3 has 13 amino acids. Germline V CDR1 and CDR2: SGHTA, FQGNSA. CDR3 loop: CASSLVATEKLFF. The CDR3 coding sequence is TGTGCCAGCAGCTTGGTAGCGACTGAAAAACTGTTTTTT. The full variable domain, with the rest looked up from reference TRBV7-2 and TRBJ1-4, is GAGVSQSPSNKVTEKGKDVELRCDPISGHTALYWYRQSLGQGLEFLIYFQGNSAPDKSGLPSDRFSAERTGGSVSTLTIQRTQQEDSAVYLCASSLVATEKLFFGSGTQLSVL.

The V and J genes are TRBV29-1 and TRBJ1-4, with D perhaps TRBD1 (5 bases). The V gene lost 3 bases and the J gene lost 5 bases, with 10 bases spanning the gap. Germline lookup yields CDR1 SQVTM and CDR2 ANQGSEA. The CDR3 loop spans 13 amino acids. The DNA of the CDR3 is TGCAGCGTTGAGGGACTGCCGAATGAAAAACTGTTTTTT. Translation gives CSVEGLPNEKLFF. Full variable domain (remainder filled in from reference TRBV29-1 and TRBJ1-4): SAVISQKPSRDICQRGTSLTIQCQVDSQVTMMFWYRQQPGQSLTLIATANQGSEATYESGFVIDKFPISRPNLTFSTLTVSNMSPEDSSIYLCSVEGLPNEKLFFGSGTQLSVL.

This clonotype appeared once. The CDR3 coding sequence is TGTGCCAGCAGCAATGGACCAACTTCTGGGGCCAACGTCCTGACTTTC. Protein sequence: CASSNGPTSGANVLTF. V is TRBV7-9 and J is TRBJ2-6; D unclear. The V gene lost 5 bases and the J gene lost 1 base, with 12 bases spanning the gap. The CDR3 extends over 16 amino acids. CDR1 and CDR2 (germline): SEHNR, FQNEAQ (reference sequence).

Of note for this clonotype: A read error may explain this, as a much larger clone is one base away. The chain is built from TRBV29-1 and TRBJ1-2, with TRBD1 matching over 7 bases. Trimming cost V 7 bases and J 0 bases; bases outside gene matches: 14. Germline V CDR1 and CDR2: SQVTM, ANQGSEA. The CDR3 is made up of 16 amino acids. The CDR3 spells CSASPAGGNSNYGYTF. In DNA, the CDR3 is TGCAGCGCCTCTCCGGCAGGGGGGAACTCTAACTATGGCTACACCTTC.

This clonotype was counted a few times. A read error may account for a junction end that differs from germline. The chain employs TRBV10-3 and TRBJ1-6; D call uncertain. Germline CDR1 and CDR2: ENHRY and SYGVKD. The CDR3 extends over 16 amino acids. CDR3 region: CASSYGDLSDNSPLHF. The CDR3 region has the DNA TGTGCCAGCAGTTACGGAGATTTGAGCGATAATTCACCCCTCCACTTT.

Turning to this clonotype: One junction end does not reproduce the germline sequence, and a read error may be involved. V usage is TRBV7-3 and J usage is TRBJ2-2; D is unresolved. The germline V gene has CDR1 SGHTA and CDR2 FQGTGA. This CDR3 has 14 amino acids. This chain's CDR3 is CASSQAPYTGELFF. The CDR3 DNA is TGCGCCAGCAGCCAAGCCCCGTACACCGGGGAGCTGTTTTTT.

The chain couples TRBV19 to TRBJ2-3; a weak D match, TRBD2 (5 bases). Germline CDR1 and CDR2: LNHDA and SQIVND (reference sequence). Trimming left V 5 bases short and J 7 bases short, with 7 bases between. The CDR3 is 11 amino acids. The CDR3 bases are TGTGCCAGTAGTTTAGCGAATACGCAGTATTTT. Residues: CASSLANTQYF. Full variable domain (remainder filled in from reference TRBV19 and TRBJ2-3): DGGITQSPKYLFRKEGQNVTLSCEQNLNHDAMYWYRQDPGQGLRLIYYSQIVNDFQKGDIAEGYSVSREKKESFPLTVTSAQKNPTAFYLCASSLANTQYFGPGTRLTVL.